This TCR beta chain is from a study of regulatory T cells in long-lasting Graves disease. Stated time point: newly diagnosed GD, antithyroid drugs for less than 3 months. Making the TCR library involved RNA that had been extracted from PBMCs. TCR beta libraries were built with iRepertoire HTBI primers and Arm-PCR of CDR3 regions. The authors' processing: Taken together, the samples had 62 TRBV and more than 11 TRBJ segments identified. From the multiplex PCR reads, TCRdb called clonotypes with MiXCR, one entry per CDR3 protein. For this entry, the V and J calls and clone size follow TCRdb and not the study's own pipeline. This table has about 360,000 distinct CDR3 sequences, 15% to 20% appearing once. Trimming took 2 bases from V and 3 from J, leaving 10 bases between them. Germline V gene data show CDR1 as LNHNV and CDR2 as YYDKDF (reference sequence). The CDR3 has 14 amino acids. A further study also used this sample, focusing on T cells in Graves' hyperthyroidism and ophthalmopathy. That work contributes: Newly diagnosed patients aged 18 to 65 had hyperthyroidism of under 2 months' duration. RT-PCR in the first round (using the HTBI primer set) targeted the TCR CDR3. Ophthalmopathy was identified by the model a median around 6.3 months ahead of onset.

This chain uses TRBV15 with TRBJ1-1; a weak D match, TRBD1 (5 bases). The origin of this receptor is a young woman with Graves disease. Sequenced here: peripheral blood mononuclear cells (PBMCs), sampled at new diagnosis, from a patient treated with antithyroid drugs. CDR3 sequence (DNA): TGTGCCACCAGCAGACGGTTGGGGCACACTGAAGCTTTCTTT. Translating it yields CATSRRLGHTEAFF.